The present T cell receptor (beta chain) was sequenced within a study of beta chain features in type 1 diabetes. Of note for this clone: Antigen unknown.

Whole-study results and caveats: Over-representation of high TCR-expressing cells was a possible consequence of cDNA sequencing.

Per the germline V gene, CDR1 is MNHEY and CDR2 is SMNVEV (reference sequence). The CDR3 consists of 15 residues. The trim removed 6 bases at V and 4 bases at J, leaving 8 bases unmatched. TCRB transcripts that were expressed got sequenced, as all of the isolated RNA had been reverse transcribed. Only in-frame clones appear in the TCRdb table, and some are missing; sequencing was by immunoSEQ multiplex PCR. The repertoire holds 350,000 to 450,000 clones, with approximately 15% as singletons. J is TRBJ2-1 and V is TRBV27; 8 bases fit TRBD2. Sequences were obtained from naive CD4+ T cells from blood. This sequence was found in a man aged 30-40 years in good health. The CDR3 protein is CASSHERGPYNEQFF. DNA for the CDR3: TGTGCCAGCAGCCATGAGCGGGGGCCGTACAATGAGCAGTTCTTC.